This T cell receptor beta chain appears in the sequencing data of a study of cytomegalovirus exposure and HLA in healthy donors. Study-wide findings and caveats: Follow-up analysis seemed to connect common viral pathogens with several of the most significant clusters identified. Compared with the approximately 670-donor mean, an Asian-associated ancestry cluster reportedly had fewer N-insertions, according to a later analysis.

There are a few counts of this clone. Its antigen is as yet unknown. This CDR3 region has 16 residues. The trim removed 5 bases at V and 5 bases at J, leaving 9 bases unmatched. Germline values: CDR1 MNHNY, CDR2 SVGAGI (reference sequence). Primers: 60 Vbeta forward and 13 Jbeta reverse. Only in-frame clones appear in the TCRdb table, and some are missing; sequencing was by immunoSEQ multiplex PCR. The table shows 130,000 or so clones, with approximately 10% occurring only once. What was sequenced was PBMCs. The V and J genes are TRBV6-6 and TRBJ2-3, with 11 positions matching TRBD1. This TCR came from a middle-aged woman in good health and CMV-seropositive. CDR3 amino acids: CASSVGTGGGLDTQYF. The CDR3 bases are TGTGCCAGCAGTGTCGGGACAGGGGGTGGTTTAGATACGCAGTATTTT.